This TCR beta chain was recovered during a study of spatial heterogeneity in lung cancer. Study-wide background: Fewer alpha-chain than beta-chain sequences were consistently detected.

Time point indicated: sample taken at primary tumor resection. No cell sorting; template was whole RNA from tumor, lung tissue or PBMC. This clonotype came up many times. Germline CDR1 reads SEHNR; CDR2 reads FQNEAQ (reference sequence). The CDR3 is made up of 15 amino acids. Trimming removed 1 base from V and 4 bases from J, with 13 bases in between. TCR cDNA molecules each carried a unique molecular identifier. TCRdb independently ran MiXCR on the 5' RACE reads; one entry per CDR3 protein. The sample records 35,000 to 55,000 distinct CDR3 sequences, under 7.5% being singletons. Sequenced here: PBMCs, sampled at surgery. The chain uses TRBV7-9 and TRBJ1-2; D is perhaps TRBD1 (5 bases). The clonotype comes from a female donor with early-stage non-small cell lung cancer. This CDR3 reads CASSLEGPGSYGYTF. The CDR3 bases are TGTGCCAGCAGCTTAGAGGGGCCCGGGAGCTATGGCTACACCTTC.